The clone carrying this TCR beta chain was seen at least ten times. Construction of TCR beta libraries relied on iRepertoire HTBI primers and on Arm-PCR targeting CDR3 regions. In the source study's methods: Identified segments across samples numbered just over 60 TRBV and approximately 15 TRBJ. TCRdb reanalysed the multiplex PCR reads using MiXCR and keeps one entry per CDR3 protein. The V and J calls were determined by TCRdb, not by the authors. The sample gives under 800,000 distinct CDR3 sequences, less than 20% of which show up once; 18% is in the top ten. This sample was taken from a study of regulatory T cells in long-lasting Graves disease. Sample time point: newly diagnosed GD, antithyroid drugs for less than 3 months. PBMC-extracted RNA yielded the TCR library. This sample was also put to use in a study of T cells in Graves' hyperthyroidism and ophthalmopathy. That work states: Using the HTBI primer set, a first-round RT-PCR was run on the TCR CDR3.

This specimen was peripheral blood mononuclear cells (PBMCs), taken at new diagnosis, from a patient treated with antithyroid drugs. This receptor was obtained from a woman under 40 with Graves disease.

This CDR3 is CASSRWDRSYEQYF. For the CDR3, the DNA is TGTGCCAGCAGCCGCTGGGACAGGTCCTACGAGCAGTACTTC. V gene TRBV3-1 combines with J gene TRBJ2-7; TRBD1 aligns across 8 bases. This CDR3 has 14 residues. V lost 4 bases and J lost 1; bases outside the gene matches: 3. The germline V gene encodes CDR1 LGHDT and CDR2 YNNKEL (reference sequence).